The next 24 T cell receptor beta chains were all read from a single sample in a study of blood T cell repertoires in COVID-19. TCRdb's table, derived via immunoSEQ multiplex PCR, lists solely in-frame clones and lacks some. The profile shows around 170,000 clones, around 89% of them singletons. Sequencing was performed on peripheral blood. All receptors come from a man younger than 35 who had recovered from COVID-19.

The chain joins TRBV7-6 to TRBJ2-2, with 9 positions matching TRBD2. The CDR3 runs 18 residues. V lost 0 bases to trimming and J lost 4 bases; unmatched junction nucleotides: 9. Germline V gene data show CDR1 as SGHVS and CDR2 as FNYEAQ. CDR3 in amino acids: CASSLAGASGKFTGELFF. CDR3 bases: TGTGCCAGCAGCTTAGCGGGGGCTAGCGGGAAGTTCACCGGGGAGCTGTTTTTT.

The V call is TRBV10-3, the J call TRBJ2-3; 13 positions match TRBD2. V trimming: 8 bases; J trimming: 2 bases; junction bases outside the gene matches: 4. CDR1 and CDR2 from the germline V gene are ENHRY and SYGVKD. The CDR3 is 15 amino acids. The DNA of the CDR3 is TGTGCCATCGGCGGACTAGCGGGAGCCACAGATACGCAGTATTTT. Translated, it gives CAIGGLAGATDTQYF.

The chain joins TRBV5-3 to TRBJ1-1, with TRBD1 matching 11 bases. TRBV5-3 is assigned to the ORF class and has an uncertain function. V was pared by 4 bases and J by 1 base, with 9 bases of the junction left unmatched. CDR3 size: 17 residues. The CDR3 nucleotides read TGTGCCAGAAGCCAGGTAGGGACAGGGGGTCAGAACACTGAAGCTTTCTTT. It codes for CARSQVGTGGQNTEAFF.

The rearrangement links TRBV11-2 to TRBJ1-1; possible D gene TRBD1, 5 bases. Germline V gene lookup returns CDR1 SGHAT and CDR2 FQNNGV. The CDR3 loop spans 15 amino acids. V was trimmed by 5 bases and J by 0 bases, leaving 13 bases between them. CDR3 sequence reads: CASSPVGQMNTEAFF. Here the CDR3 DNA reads TGTGCCAGCAGCCCCGTGGGGCAGATGAACACTGAAGCTTTCTTT. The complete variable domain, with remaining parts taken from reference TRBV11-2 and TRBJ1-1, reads EAGVAQSPRYKIIEKRQSVAFWCNPISGHATLYWYQQILGQGPKLLIQFQNNGVVDDSQLPKDRFSAERLKGVDSTLKIQPAKLEDSAVYLCASSPVGQMNTEAFFGQGTRLTVV.

The CDR3 reads CASSQTRDRPYEQYF. DNA for the CDR3: TGTGCCAGCAGCCAAACCCGGGACAGACCCTACGAGCAGTACTTC. The rearrangement joins TRBV11-1 to TRBJ2-7, with 7 nucleotides matching TRBD1. Trimming took 5 bases from V and 2 from J; bases not matched to a gene: 9. CDR1 and CDR2 from the germline V gene are SGHAT and FQDESV (reference sequence). The CDR3 sequence is 15 residues long. The full variable domain, in which reference TRBV11-1 and TRBJ2-7 provide the parts outside the CDR3, is EAEVAQSPRYKITEKSQAVAFWCDPISGHATLYWYRQILGQGPELLVQFQDESVVDDSQLPKDRFSAERLKGVDSTLKIQPAELGDSAMYLCASSQTRDRPYEQYFGPGTRLTVT.

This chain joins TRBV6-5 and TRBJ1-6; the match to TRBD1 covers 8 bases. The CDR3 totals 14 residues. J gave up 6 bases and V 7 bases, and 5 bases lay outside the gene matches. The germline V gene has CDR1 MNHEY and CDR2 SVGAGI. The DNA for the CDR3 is TGTGCCAGCACCGAGGACAGGGCTAATTCACCCCTCCACTTT. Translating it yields CASTEDRANSPLHF.

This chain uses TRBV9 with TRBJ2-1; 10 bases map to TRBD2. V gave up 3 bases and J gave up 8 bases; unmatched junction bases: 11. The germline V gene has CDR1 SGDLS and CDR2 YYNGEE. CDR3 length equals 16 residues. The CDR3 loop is CASSEPAASGSDEQFF. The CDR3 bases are TGTGCCAGCAGCGAGCCCGCGGCTAGCGGGAGTGATGAGCAGTTCTTC.

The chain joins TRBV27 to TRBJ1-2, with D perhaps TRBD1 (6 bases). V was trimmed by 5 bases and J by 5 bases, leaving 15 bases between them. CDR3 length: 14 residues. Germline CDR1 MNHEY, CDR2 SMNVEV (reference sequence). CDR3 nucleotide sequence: TGTGCCAGCAGTGCCTTGACAGGCCTTTATGGCTACACCTTC. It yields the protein CASSALTGLYGYTF.

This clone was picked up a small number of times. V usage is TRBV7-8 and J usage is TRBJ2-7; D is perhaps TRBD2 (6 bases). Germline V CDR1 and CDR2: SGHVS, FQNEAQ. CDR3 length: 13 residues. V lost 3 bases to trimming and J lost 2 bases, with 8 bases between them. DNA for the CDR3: TGTGCCAGCAGCTTGGGGGGAACCTACGAGCAGTACTTC. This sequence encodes CASSLGGTYEQYF.

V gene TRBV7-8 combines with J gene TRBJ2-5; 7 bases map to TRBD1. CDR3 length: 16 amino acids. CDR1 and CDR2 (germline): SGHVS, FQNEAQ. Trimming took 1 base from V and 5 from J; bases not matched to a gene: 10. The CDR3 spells CASSLGSPTGRETQYF. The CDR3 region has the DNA TGTGCCAGCAGCTTAGGGTCCCCGACAGGGCGCGAGACCCAGTACTTC.

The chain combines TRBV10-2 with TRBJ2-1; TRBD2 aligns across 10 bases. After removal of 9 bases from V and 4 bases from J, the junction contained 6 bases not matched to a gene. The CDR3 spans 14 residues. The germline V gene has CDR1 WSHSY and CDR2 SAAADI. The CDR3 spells CASRAGGPYNEQFF. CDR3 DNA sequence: TGCGCCAGTCGAGCGGGAGGGCCTTACAATGAGCAGTTCTTC.

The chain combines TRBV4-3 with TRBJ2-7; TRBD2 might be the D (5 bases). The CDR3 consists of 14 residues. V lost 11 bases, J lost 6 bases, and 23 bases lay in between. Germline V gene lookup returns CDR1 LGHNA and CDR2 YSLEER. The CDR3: CASQLSRGVAEQYF. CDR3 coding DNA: TGCGCCTCCCAACTAAGCCGGGGTGTAGCCGAGCAGTACTTC.

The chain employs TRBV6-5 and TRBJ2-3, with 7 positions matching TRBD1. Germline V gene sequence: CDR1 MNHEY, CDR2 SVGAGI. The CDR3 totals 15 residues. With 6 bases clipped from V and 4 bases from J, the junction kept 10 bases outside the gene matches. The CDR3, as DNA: TGTGCCAGCAGACTGGGACAGTCTCGCCCAGATACGCAGTATTTT. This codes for CASRLGQSRPDTQYF.

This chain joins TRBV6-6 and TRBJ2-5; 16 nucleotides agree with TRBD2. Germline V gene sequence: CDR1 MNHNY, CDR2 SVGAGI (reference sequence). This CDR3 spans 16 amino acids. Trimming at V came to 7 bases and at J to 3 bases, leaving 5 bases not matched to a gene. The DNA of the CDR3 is TGTGCCAGCAAGTCCGGGACTAGCGGGAGGGAAGAGACCCAGTACTTC. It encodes CASKSGTSGREETQYF.

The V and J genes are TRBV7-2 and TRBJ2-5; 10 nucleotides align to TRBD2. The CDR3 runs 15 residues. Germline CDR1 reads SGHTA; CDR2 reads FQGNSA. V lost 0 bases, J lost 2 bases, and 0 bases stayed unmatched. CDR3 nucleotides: TGTGCCAGCAGCTTAGCGACTAGCGGGCAAGAGACCCAGTACTTC. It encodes CASSLATSGQETQYF.

The CDR3 nucleotides are TGCAGCGATACAGGGGATCGGTATGGCTACACCTTC. The encoded protein is CSDTGDRYGYTF. The V and J genes are TRBV29-1 and TRBJ1-2; the match to TRBD1 covers 7 bases. Looked up from germline, CDR1 is SQVTM and CDR2 is ANQGSEA. The CDR3 covers 12 residues. Trimming took 7 bases from V and 5 from J; bases not matched to a gene: 7.

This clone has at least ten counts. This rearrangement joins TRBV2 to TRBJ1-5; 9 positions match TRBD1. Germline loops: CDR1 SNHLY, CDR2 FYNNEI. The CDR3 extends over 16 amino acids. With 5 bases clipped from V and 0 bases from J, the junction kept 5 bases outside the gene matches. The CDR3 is CASSWTGDISNQPQHF. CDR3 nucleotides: TGTGCCAGCAGTTGGACAGGGGACATTAGCAATCAGCCCCAGCATTTT.

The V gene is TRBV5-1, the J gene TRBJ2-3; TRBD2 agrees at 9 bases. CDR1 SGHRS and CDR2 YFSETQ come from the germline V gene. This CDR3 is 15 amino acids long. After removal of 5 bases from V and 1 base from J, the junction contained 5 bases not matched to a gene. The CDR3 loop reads CASSRTSDGTDTQYF. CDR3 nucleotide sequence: TGCGCCAGCAGTCGGACTAGCGACGGCACAGATACGCAGTATTTT. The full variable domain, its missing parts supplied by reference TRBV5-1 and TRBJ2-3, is KAGVTQTPRYLIKTRGQQVTLSCSPISGHRSVSWYQQTPGQGLQFLFEYFSETQRNKGNFPGRFSGRQFSNSRSEMNVSTLELGDSALYLCASSRTSDGTDTQYFGPGTRLTVL.

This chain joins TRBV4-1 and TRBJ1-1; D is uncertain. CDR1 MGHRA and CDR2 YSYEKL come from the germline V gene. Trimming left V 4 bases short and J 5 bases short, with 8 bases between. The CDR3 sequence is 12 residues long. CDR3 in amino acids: CASSPTGTEAFF. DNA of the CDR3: TGCGCCAGCAGCCCTACCGGGACTGAAGCTTTCTTT.

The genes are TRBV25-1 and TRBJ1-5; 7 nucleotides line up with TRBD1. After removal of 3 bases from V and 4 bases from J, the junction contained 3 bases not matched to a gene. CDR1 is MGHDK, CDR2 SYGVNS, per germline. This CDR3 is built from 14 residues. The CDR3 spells CASSEAGGNQPQHF. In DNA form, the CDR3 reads TGTGCCAGCAGTGAGGCAGGGGGAAATCAGCCCCAGCATTTT.

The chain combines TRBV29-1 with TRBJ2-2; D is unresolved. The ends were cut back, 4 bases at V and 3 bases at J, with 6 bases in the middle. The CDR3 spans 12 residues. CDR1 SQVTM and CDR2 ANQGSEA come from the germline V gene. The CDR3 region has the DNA TGCAGCGTTGCGGCGGACACCGGGGAGCTGTTTTTT. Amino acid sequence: CSVAADTGELFF.

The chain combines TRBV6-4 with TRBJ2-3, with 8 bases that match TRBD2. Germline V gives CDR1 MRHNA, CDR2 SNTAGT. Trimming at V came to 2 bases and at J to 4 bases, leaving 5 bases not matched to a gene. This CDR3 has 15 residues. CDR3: CASSDRAGAADTQYF. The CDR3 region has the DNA TGTGCCAGCAGTGACAGAGCGGGAGCAGCAGATACGCAGTATTTT.

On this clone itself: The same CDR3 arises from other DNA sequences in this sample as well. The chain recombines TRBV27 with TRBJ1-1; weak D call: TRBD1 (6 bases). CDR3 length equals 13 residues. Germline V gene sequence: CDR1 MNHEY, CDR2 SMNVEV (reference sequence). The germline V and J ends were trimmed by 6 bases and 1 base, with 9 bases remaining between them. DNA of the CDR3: TGTGCCAGCAGCCTGGGGGCGAACACTGAAGCTTTCTTT. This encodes CASSLGANTEAFF.

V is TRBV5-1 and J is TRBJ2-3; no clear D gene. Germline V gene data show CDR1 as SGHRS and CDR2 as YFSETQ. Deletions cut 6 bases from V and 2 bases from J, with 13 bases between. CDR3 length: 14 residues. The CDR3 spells CASTHSEPTDTQYF. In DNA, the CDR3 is TGCGCCAGCACTCACTCCGAGCCCACAGATACGCAGTATTTT.